This entry is about one T cell receptor beta chain. Its antigen is unidentified. V was pared by 1 base and J by 0 bases, with 17 bases between. The CDR3 contains 17 residues. Germline V gene data show CDR1 as SGHDT and CDR2 as YYEEEE. The treatment is: oral pan-JAK inhibitor, 5-10 mg twice daily. The data stem from a study of CD8+ T cells in alopecia areata. Following extraction, RNA underwent reverse transcription to cDNA, which served as the sequencing template. The data were produced by immunoSEQ multiplex PCR, yet TCRdb's version contains in-frame clones alone and is incomplete. The sample includes about 120,000 clones, 55% to 60% of them seen just once. General study results and limits: With tofacitinib ongoing, many expanded lesional clones persisted in both scalp and blood. Resident alphabeta T cells of normal skin are also sequenced in scalp samples.

This TCR was recovered from a human donor with alopecia areata. The chain recombines TRBV5-6 with TRBJ2-7, with a possible D match to TRBD1 (5 bases). The source material was CD4+ T cells sorted from blood, sampled at week 24, from a patient treated with tofacitinib. Here the CDR3 DNA reads TGTGCCAGCAGCTTGAATCCTGGCAGGGCCAGCTCCTACGAGCAGTACTTC. This translates into CASSLNPGRASSYEQYF.